Listed below are T cell receptor beta chains from one sample, sequenced in a study of CD8 T cells in Susac syndrome. TCRdb re-called the immunoSEQ multiplex PCR reads through MiXCR, storing one row per CDR3 protein. The sample carries roughly 200,000 distinct CDR3 sequences, 85% to 95% recorded once. The specimen was CD4+ T cells from PBMCs. The receptors stem from a human donor with Susac syndrome. Each CDR3 is given with its conserved first and last residue. The D gene is left open where the match is weak. The size entry is marked missing in some rows and otherwise reads once, few, many or a size class.

D,size,V,J,DNA,CDR3
NA,NA,TRBV27,TRBJ2-1,TGTGCCAGCAGGGAGAGTCGGTTCCGCGCGTTACGGAATGAGCAGTTCTTC,CASRESRFRALRNEQFF
TRBD1,NA,TRBV20-1,TRBJ1-1,TGCAGTGCTCCGATGACAGGGGCAATGAACACTGAAGCTTTCTTT,CSAPMTGAMNTEAFF
TRBD1,once,TRBV30,TRBJ1-2,TGTGCCTGGAGGGACGGGACAGCCTATGGCTACACCTTC,CAWRDGTAYGYTF
NA,NA,TRBV7-9,TRBJ1-4,TGTGCCAGCAGCCCAGCCACAGGGTTAAATGAAAAACTGTTTTTT,CASSPATGLNEKLFF
TRBD2,NA,TRBV24-1,TRBJ2-1,TGTGCCACCAGTGGCCCTAGCGGGAGTCCCAATGAGCAGTTCTTC,CATSGPSGSPNEQFF
TRBD2,NA,TRBV30,TRBJ2-3,TGTGCCGTAGGACTAGCGGGAGGAGATACGCAGTATTTT,CAVGLAGGDTQYF
NA,NA,TRBV30,TRBJ2-7,TGTGCCTGGAAGGGACTTTCTCGGACCTACGAGCAGTACTTC,CAWKGLSRTYEQYF
TRBD2,NA,TRBV7-2,TRBJ2-7,TGTGCCAGCAGCCGCGTAAGCGGGAGACGCTACGAGCAGTACTTC,CASSRVSGRRYEQYF
NA,NA,TRBV29-1,TRBJ2-1,TGCAGCGTTCGGGGGTGGGGGGAGATAACCAATGAGCAGTTCTTC,CSVRGWGEITNEQFF
NA,NA,TRBV20-1,TRBJ2-1,TGCAGTGCTAGAGATACCGGGACACCGAGCTCCTACAATGAGCAGTTCTTC,CSARDTGTPSSYNEQFF
NA,NA,TRBV28,TRBJ2-5,TGTGCCAGCACCCCGGGGCGAGCAGAGACCCAGTACTTC,CASTPGRAETQYF
NA,NA,TRBV2,TRBJ2-2,TGTGCCAGCAGGCCTTCCCGGAGGGCCGGGGAGCTGTTTTTT,CASRPSRRAGELFF
NA,NA,TRBV9,TRBJ1-1,TGTGCCAGCAGCCCGACTCGGGCAAGAGGCACTGAAGCTTTCTTT,CASSPTRARGTEAFF
TRBD2,once,TRBV6-6,TRBJ2-1,TGTGCCAGCAGTTACAGTGGGACTAGCGGAGGCAATGAGCAGTTCTTC,CASSYSGTSGGNEQFF
TRBD2,NA,TRBV30,TRBJ2-1,TGTGCCTGGAGTGTACAGGGGACTAGCGGGAGATATGAGCAGTTCTTC,CAWSVQGTSGRYEQFF
NA,NA,TRBV7-2,TRBJ2-7,TGTGCCAGCAGCTTAACCAGGGGGAGGAGATACGAGCAGTACTTC,CASSLTRGRRYEQYF
TRBD2,NA,TRBV12-3/TRBV12-4,TRBJ2-2,TGTGCCAGCAGTGGACGACTAGCGGGAACCGGGGAGCTGTTTTTT,CASSGRLAGTGELFF
TRBD1,NA,TRBV29-1,TRBJ2-7,TGCAGCGAGATAACTTGGAGGACAGGGTCACACGAGCAGTACTTC,CSEITWRTGSHEQYF
NA,NA,TRBV18,TRBJ2-7,TGTGCCAGCTCACCTAGGGTGGCAGGGGCCTACGAGCAGTACTTC,CASSPRVAGAYEQYF
NA,NA,TRBV5-6,TRBJ2-1,TGTGCCAGCAGTGGGGTAGCAGCATATGAGCAGTTCTTC,CASSGVAAYEQFF
TRBD1,NA,TRBV3-1,TRBJ2-7,TGTGCCAGCAGCCAAGAGACAGGGGGCTCCTACGAGCAGTACTTC,CASSQETGGSYEQYF
NA,NA,TRBV27,TRBJ1-5,TGTGCCAGCAGTCCGACCCCCGGGATTAGCAATCAGCCCCAGCATTTT,CASSPTPGISNQPQHF